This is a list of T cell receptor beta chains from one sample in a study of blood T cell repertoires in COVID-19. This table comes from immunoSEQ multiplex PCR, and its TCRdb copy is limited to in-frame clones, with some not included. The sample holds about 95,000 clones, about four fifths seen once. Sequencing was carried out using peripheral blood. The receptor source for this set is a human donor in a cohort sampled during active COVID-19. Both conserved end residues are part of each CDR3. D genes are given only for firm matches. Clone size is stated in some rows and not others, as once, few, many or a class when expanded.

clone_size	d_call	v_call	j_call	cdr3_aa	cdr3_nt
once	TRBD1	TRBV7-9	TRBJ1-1	CASSWAQGETEAFF	TGTGCCAGCAGCTGGGCCCAGGGGGAGACTGAAGCTTTCTTT
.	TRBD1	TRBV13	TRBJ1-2	CASSLLGQDNYGYTF	TGTGCCAGCAGCTTGCTTGGACAGGATAACTATGGCTACACCTTC
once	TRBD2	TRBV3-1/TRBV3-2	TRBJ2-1	CASSQSSGIEQFF	TGTGCCAGCAGCCAATCTAGCGGGATTGAGCAGTTCTTC
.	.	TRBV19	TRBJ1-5	CASSHRSQTYSNQPQHF	TGTGCCAGTAGCCACAGGTCCCAGACTTATAGCAATCAGCCCCAGCATTTT
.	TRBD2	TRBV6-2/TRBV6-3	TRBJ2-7	CASSYGTSAYEQYF	TGTGCCAGCAGTTATGGGACTAGCGCCTACGAGCAGTACTTC
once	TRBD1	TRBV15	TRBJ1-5	CATSTRGINQPQHF	TGTGCCACCAGCACCAGGGGGATCAATCAGCCCCAGCATTTT
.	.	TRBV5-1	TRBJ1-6	CASSLAQGDSPLHF	TGCGCCAGCAGCTTGGCCCAGGGTGATTCACCCCTCCACTTT
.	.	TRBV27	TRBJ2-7	CASSLSTGVGEQYF	TGTGCCAGCAGTTTATCGACGGGGGTCGGGGAGCAGTACTTC
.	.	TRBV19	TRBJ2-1	CASSIDSSTYEQFF	TGTGCCAGTAGTATAGATTCTAGCACCTATGAGCAGTTCTTC
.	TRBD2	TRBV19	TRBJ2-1	CASSKRGSSEQFF	TGTGCCAGTAGTAAGCGGGGATCCAGTGAGCAGTTCTTC
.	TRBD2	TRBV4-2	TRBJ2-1	CASSQVQSGSSNEQFF	TGTGCCAGCAGCCAAGTGCAGAGCGGGAGTAGCAATGAGCAGTTCTTC
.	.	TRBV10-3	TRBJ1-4	CAISDAEGEKLFF	TGTGCCATCAGTGACGCGGAGGGTGAAAAACTGTTTTTT
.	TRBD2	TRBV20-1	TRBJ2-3	CSASTTSGGSTDTQYF	TGCAGTGCTAGTACGACTAGCGGAGGGAGCACAGATACGCAGTATTTT
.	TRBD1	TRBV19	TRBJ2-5	CASSLTGVETQYF	TGTGCCAGTAGTTTGACAGGGGTGGAGACCCAGTACTTC
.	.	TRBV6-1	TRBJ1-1	CASSDSLMNTEAFF	TGTGCCAGCAGTGACAGTTTAATGAACACTGAAGCTTTCTTT
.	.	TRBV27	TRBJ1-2	CASSLKGRGGYTF	TGTGCCAGCAGTTTGAAGGGGAGGGGTGGCTACACCTTC
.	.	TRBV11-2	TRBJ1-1	CASMLAGPNTEAFF	TGTGCCAGCATGCTTGCAGGCCCTAACACTGAAGCTTTCTTT
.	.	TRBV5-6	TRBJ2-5	CASSLVQGRETQYF	TGTGCCAGCAGCTTGGTGCAGGGGCGGGAGACCCAGTACTTC
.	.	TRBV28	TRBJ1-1	CASSFGGIQYTEAFF	TGTGCCAGCAGTTTTGGGGGGATCCAATACACTGAAGCTTTCTTT
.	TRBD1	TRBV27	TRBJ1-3	CASSFTDRGTIYF	TGTGCCAGCAGTTTTACGGACAGGGGGACCATATATTTT
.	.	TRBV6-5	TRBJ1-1	CASSYSERGGAFF	TGTGCCAGCAGTTACAGTGAGAGGGGGGGAGCTTTCTTT
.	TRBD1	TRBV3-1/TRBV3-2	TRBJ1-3	CASSQAHRTGIYF	TGTGCCAGCAGCCAAGCCCACCGGACAGGGATATATTTT
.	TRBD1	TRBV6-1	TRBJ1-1	CASSEGQGRTEAFF	TGTGCCAGCAGTGAGGGACAGGGGAGGACTGAAGCTTTCTTT
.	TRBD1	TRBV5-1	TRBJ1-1	CASSTTGGATEAFF	TGCGCCAGCAGCACCACAGGGGGGGCAACTGAAGCTTTCTTT
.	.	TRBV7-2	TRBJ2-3	CASSSPNTDTQYF	TGTGCCAGCAGCTCCCCCAACACAGATACGCAGTATTTT
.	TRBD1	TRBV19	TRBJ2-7	CASSIGGQGNPYEQYF	TGTGCCAGTAGTATTGGGGGACAGGGGAACCCGTACGAGCAGTACTTC
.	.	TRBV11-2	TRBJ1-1	CASSLVGNTEAFF	TGTGCCAGCAGCTTAGTCGGGAACACTGAAGCTTTCTTT
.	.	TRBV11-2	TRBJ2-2	CASSLYDAGGGVDYEELFF	TGTGCCAGCAGCTTATACGATGCGGGTGGAGGGGTGGACTACGAGGAGCTGTTTTTT
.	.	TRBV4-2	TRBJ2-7	CASSQRTEQYF	TGTGCCAGCAGCCAACGGACAGAGCAGTACTTC